These 29 T cell receptor beta chains were sequenced from one sample in a study of identical twins. TCRdb re-derived calls from the 5' RACE reads in MiXCR, one entry per CDR3 protein. Of 400,000 to 500,000 distinct CDR3 sequences listed, around 20% are singletons. Sequencing was performed on naive T cells sorted from blood. These receptors all come from a man aged 45-60 years in good health.

This clonotype occurred a few times. The J gene is TRBJ2-5, the V gene TRBV12-3 or TRBV12-4, with TRBD2 matching 10 bases. The CDR3 consists of 14 residues. The V gene end was trimmed by 5 bases and the J gene end by 6 bases; junction bases not matched to a gene: 6. CDR3 bases: TGTGCCAGCAGTCCCCTAGCGGGAGACAAGACCCAGTACTTC. This codes for CASSPLAGDKTQYF.

The sample holds many counts of this clonotype. V and J are TRBV20-1 and TRBJ2-7, with no clear D. Trimming removed 4 bases at V and 4 bases at J, with 5 bases between. CDR3 length equals 10 residues. CDR1 and CDR2 from the germline V gene are DFQATT and SNEGSKA (reference sequence). CDR3 loop: CSAKKYEQYF. CDR3 DNA: TGCAGTGCTAAAAAATACGAGCAGTACTTC.

This clonotype has just a few counts. The chain joins TRBV6-6 to TRBJ1-1, with a possible D match to TRBD1 (6 bases). The CDR3 loop spans 12 amino acids. Deletions cut 2 bases from V and 6 bases from J, with 7 bases between. CDR1 MNHNY and CDR2 SVGAGI come from the germline V gene (reference sequence). CDR3 DNA sequence: TGTGCCAGCAGTTACGGGGGGCCTGAAGCTTTCTTT. It encodes CASSYGGPEAFF.

This clonotype has a count of ten or more. The chain links TRBV7-2 to TRBJ2-4, with D perhaps TRBD1 or TRBD2 (5 bases each). The CDR3 consists of 15 residues. V gave up 4 bases and J gave up 3 bases, with 13 bases separating them. Germline V gene data show CDR1 as SGHTA and CDR2 as FQGNSA. CDR3 nucleotide sequence: TGTGCCAGCAGCTACGGGACCGGCCTCAAAAACATTCAGTACTTC. It encodes CASSYGTGLKNIQYF.

The rearrangement links TRBV6-2 or TRBV6-3 to TRBJ2-6; D is undetermined. V lost 8 bases to trimming and J lost 0 bases, with 11 bases between them. This CDR3 is built from 15 residues. Germline lookup yields CDR1 MNHEY and CDR2 SVGEGT. CDR3: CASGPWSSGANVLTF. The CDR3 DNA sequence: TGTGCCAGCGGACCTTGGAGCTCTGGGGCCAACGTCCTGACTTTC.

V gene TRBV24-1 combines with J gene TRBJ2-3, with D perhaps TRBD2 (5 bases). V was clipped by 0 bases and J by 0 bases, with 6 bases between them. Looked up from germline, CDR1 is KGHDR and CDR2 is SFDVKD. This CDR3 spans 15 amino acids. The DNA of the CDR3 is TGTGCCACCAGTGATTTGAGGACTAGCACAGATACGCAGTATTTT. Encoded protein: CATSDLRTSTDTQYF.

In its sample, this clonotype was seen many times. J is TRBJ2-7 and V is TRBV10-3, with a possible D match to TRBD1 (6 bases). Trimming removed 10 bases at V and 2 bases at J, with 12 bases between. Looked up from germline, CDR1 is ENHRY and CDR2 is SYGVKD. CDR3 length: 12 residues. The CDR3 spells CASGQSAYEQYF. CDR3 coding DNA: TGTGCCAGCGGACAGAGTGCCTACGAGCAGTACTTC.

This clonotype was seen repeatedly, ten times or more. V and J are TRBV5-1 and TRBJ1-2; no firm D call. There are 14 residues in the CDR3. Germline lookup yields CDR1 SGHRS and CDR2 YFSETQ. Trimming removed 0 bases from V and 1 base from J, with 7 bases in between. The CDR3 protein is CASSLDVGNYGYTF. The CDR3, as DNA: TGCGCCAGCAGCTTGGATGTGGGTAACTATGGCTACACCTTC.

CDR3 sequence reads: CASSYRWSSYNEQFF. CDR3 nucleotide sequence: TGTGCCAGCAGTTACCGATGGAGCTCCTACAATGAGCAGTTCTTC. The rearrangement uses TRBV6-2 or TRBV6-3 and TRBJ2-1; D uncertain. Trimming shortened V by 2 bases and J by 0 bases, and 8 bases separated the two germline ends. The CDR3 is 15 amino acids. CDR1 and CDR2 (germline): MNHEY, SVGEGT.

At least ten counts were recorded for this clonotype. The J gene is TRBJ2-5, the V gene TRBV20-1; weak D call: TRBD2 (6 bases). CDR1 and CDR2 (germline): DFQATT, SNEGSKA (reference sequence). V was shortened by 6 bases and J by 5 bases, with 19 bases between the two germline ends. The CDR3 extends over 14 amino acids. DNA for the CDR3: TGCAGTGCCGCCCCCCTTGGAGGGCAGGAGACCCAGTACTTC. Translation gives CSAAPLGGQETQYF.

The CDR3 region has the DNA TGTGCCAGCAGTTTATCGAGACTAGCGGAAAGAAGCTCCTACAATGAGCAGTTCTTC. It specifies CASSLSRLAERSSYNEQFF. J is TRBJ2-1 and V is TRBV28; 9 bases are shared with TRBD2. The trim removed 1 base at V and 0 bases at J, leaving 10 bases unmatched. Germline V gives CDR1 MDHEN, CDR2 SYDVKM. This CDR3 is built from 19 residues.

Many counts were recorded for this clonotype. The CDR3 sequence is CATSRDAGFYGYTF. CDR3 DNA sequence: TGTGCCACCAGCAGAGATGCGGGGTTTTATGGCTACACCTTC. The chain has TRBV15 and TRBJ1-2; unclear D gene. The CDR3 is 14 residues long. V lost 0 bases, J lost 5 bases, and 10 bases lay in between. Germline values: CDR1 LNHNV, CDR2 YYDKDF (reference sequence).

V and J are TRBV12-3 or TRBV12-4 and TRBJ2-2; perhaps TRBD1 as D (6 bases). V shed 7 bases and J shed 4 bases, with 10 bases lying between them. The CDR3 consists of 13 residues. CDR3 coding DNA: TGTGCCAGCACCTTCAGGGGCACCGGGGAGCTGTTTTTT. Translated, it gives CASTFRGTGELFF.

This chain uses TRBV12-3 or TRBV12-4 with TRBJ2-2; D is perhaps TRBD1 (6 bases). The CDR3 contains 15 residues. The ends were cut back, 0 bases at V and 5 bases at J, with 10 bases in the middle. The DNA for the CDR3 is TGTGCCAGCAGTTTAGCTGCACAGGGAACCGGGGAGCTGTTTTTT. Its protein product is CASSLAAQGTGELFF.

V and J are TRBV12-3 or TRBV12-4 and TRBJ2-1; the D is unclear. V was clipped by 7 bases and J by 5 bases, with 27 bases between them. The CDR3 has 18 amino acids. The CDR3 nucleotides read TGTGCCAGCACTGGGGTGGAAATAGGTAGGGCCCGAAACAATGAGCAGTTCTTC. Its translation is CASTGVEIGRARNNEQFF.

The genes are TRBV10-3 and TRBJ2-2, with 13 bases identical to TRBD2. This CDR3 is built from 17 residues. Looked up from germline, CDR1 is ENHRY and CDR2 is SYGVKD. The J segment lost 3 bases and the V segment lost 2 bases, leaving 3 bases of the junction unmatched. This CDR3 reads CAISEGLAGAHTGELFF. The CDR3 bases are TGTGCCATCAGTGAGGGACTAGCGGGGGCCCACACCGGGGAGCTGTTTTTT.

This clonotype was found many times. This rearrangement joins TRBV7-2 to TRBJ1-1; TRBD1 might be the D (5 bases). CDR3 size: 15 residues. Looked up from germline, CDR1 is SGHTA and CDR2 is FQGNSA. V lost 1 base and J 5 bases, leaving 14 bases between the germline ends. The CDR3 region is CASSLVFGGGTEAFF. Written as DNA, the CDR3 is TGTGCCAGCAGCTTAGTTTTCGGGGGTGGAACTGAAGCTTTCTTT.

There are many counts of this clonotype. The V call is TRBV9, the J call TRBJ2-7; D is possibly TRBD1 or TRBD2 (5 bases each). Per germline, CDR1 SGDLS and CDR2 YYNGEE. With 0 bases removed from V and 4 bases from J, the gap between germline ends came to 14 bases. The CDR3 extends over 15 amino acids. The CDR3: CASSVGMGTGYEQYF. The CDR3, as DNA: TGTGCCAGCAGCGTAGGGATGGGGACGGGTTACGAGCAGTACTTC.

This chain connects TRBV7-6 to TRBJ2-3; TRBD1 aligns across 7 bases. Germline V gene data show CDR1 as SGHVS and CDR2 as FNYEAQ. J gave up 1 base and V 0 bases, and 4 bases lay outside the gene matches. CDR3 size: 16 residues. Here the CDR3 DNA reads TGTGCCAGCAGCTTAGCCACAGGGGTTGGCACAGATACGCAGTATTTT. Encoded protein: CASSLATGVGTDTQYF.

This clonotype was seen many times. The J gene is TRBJ2-3, the V gene TRBV11-2; D unresolved. The CDR3 contains 12 residues. From germline, CDR1 is SGHAT and CDR2 FQNNGV. Trimming pared 6 bases from V and 3 bases from J, leaving 7 bases between. CDR3: CASRMGTDTQYF. Here the CDR3 DNA reads TGTGCCAGCAGAATGGGGACAGATACGCAGTATTTT.

This clonotype was recorded at least ten times. V and J are TRBV20-1 and TRBJ2-3, with 12 bases lining up with TRBD2. This CDR3 comprises 16 residues. CDR1 DFQATT and CDR2 SNEGSKA come from the germline V gene (reference sequence). J gave up 0 bases and V 3 bases, and 4 bases lay outside the gene matches. In DNA form, the CDR3 reads TGCAGTGCTAGGACTAGCGGGAGTTGGAGCACAGATACGCAGTATTTT. Its translation: CSARTSGSWSTDTQYF.

V usage is TRBV20-1 and J usage is TRBJ2-3; possibly TRBD1 or TRBD2 for D (5 bases each). With 4 bases removed from V and 6 bases from J, the gap between germline ends came to 23 bases. Germline V lookup: CDR1 DFQATT, CDR2 SNEGSKA (reference sequence). This CDR3 is 16 amino acids long. The CDR3 loop is CSAIQPGRPPLDTQYF. As DNA, the CDR3 is TGCAGTGCTATCCAACCGGGACGCCCGCCTTTGGATACGCAGTATTTT.

V gene TRBV25-1 combines with J gene TRBJ1-2, with TRBD1 matching over 8 bases. Germline CDR1 and CDR2: MGHDK and SYGVNS. The V segment lost 8 bases and the J segment 6 bases; nucleotides outside the gene matches: 11. The CDR3 consists of 14 residues. CDR3 protein: CASAPTTGAHGYTF. The CDR3, as DNA: TGTGCCAGCGCCCCCACGACAGGGGCACATGGCTACACCTTC.

The chain recombines TRBV4-3 with TRBJ2-3; either TRBD1 or TRBD2 may fit D (5 bases each). The CDR3 contains 15 residues. V lost 0 bases to trimming and J lost 0 bases, with 7 bases between them. From germline, CDR1 is LGHNA and CDR2 YSLEER. CDR3 nucleotide sequence: TGCGCCAGCAGCCAAGACTGGGGGAGCACAGATACGCAGTATTTT. Translated: CASSQDWGSTDTQYF.

This clonotype came up many times. This chain joins TRBV5-1 and TRBJ1-2; 8 bases are a match to TRBD1. Germline V gives CDR1 SGHRS, CDR2 YFSETQ. V lost 7 bases to trimming and J lost 0 bases; unmatched junction nucleotides: 2. CDR3 size: 13 residues. The CDR3 region is CASGQGANYGYTF. The CDR3 DNA follows: TGCGCCAGCGGACAGGGAGCTAACTATGGCTACACCTTC.

This clonotype has just a few counts. The chain joins TRBV9 to TRBJ2-7; possible D gene TRBD1, 6 bases. Trimming stripped 0 bases from V and 3 bases from J, with 16 bases between. This CDR3 has 16 residues. The germline gives CDR1 SGDLS, CDR2 YYNGEE. This CDR3 is CASSVGGQGRNYEQYF. CDR3 in DNA: TGTGCCAGCAGCGTAGGGGGGCAGGGGCGGAACTACGAGCAGTACTTC.

V and J are TRBV20-1 and TRBJ2-7, with 8 bases aligning to TRBD1. CDR1 is DFQATT, CDR2 SNEGSKA, per germline (reference sequence). The CDR3 runs to 14 residues. The trim removed 2 bases at V and 6 bases at J, leaving 9 bases unmatched. CDR3 DNA sequence: TGCAGTGCTAGACGTCCCGGGACAGGTACCGAGCAGTACTTC. Translated: CSARRPGTGTEQYF.

There are a few counts of this clonotype. The V gene is TRBV30, the J gene TRBJ2-1, with 9 bases aligning to TRBD2. The CDR3 runs to 19 residues. Germline V gene sequence: CDR1 GTSNPN, CDR2 SVGIG (reference sequence). Trimming removed 1 base from V and 0 bases from J; junction bases left unmatched: 13. In nucleotides, the CDR3 is TGTGCCTGGAGTGCCGGAGCGGGAGGCCAGATGAGCTCCTACAATGAGCAGTTCTTC. Translated: CAWSAGAGGQMSSYNEQFF.

V is TRBV23-1 and J is TRBJ2-3; 8 nucleotides agree with TRBD2. TRBV23-1 qualifies as an ORF whose function is uncertain. This CDR3 comprises 16 residues. J was trimmed by 1 base and V by 4 bases; bases with no gene match: 7. The CDR3 DNA reads as TGCGCCAGCAGTCGTTCCGGGGGGGATGGCACAGATACGCAGTATTTT. It codes for CASSRSGGDGTDTQYF.